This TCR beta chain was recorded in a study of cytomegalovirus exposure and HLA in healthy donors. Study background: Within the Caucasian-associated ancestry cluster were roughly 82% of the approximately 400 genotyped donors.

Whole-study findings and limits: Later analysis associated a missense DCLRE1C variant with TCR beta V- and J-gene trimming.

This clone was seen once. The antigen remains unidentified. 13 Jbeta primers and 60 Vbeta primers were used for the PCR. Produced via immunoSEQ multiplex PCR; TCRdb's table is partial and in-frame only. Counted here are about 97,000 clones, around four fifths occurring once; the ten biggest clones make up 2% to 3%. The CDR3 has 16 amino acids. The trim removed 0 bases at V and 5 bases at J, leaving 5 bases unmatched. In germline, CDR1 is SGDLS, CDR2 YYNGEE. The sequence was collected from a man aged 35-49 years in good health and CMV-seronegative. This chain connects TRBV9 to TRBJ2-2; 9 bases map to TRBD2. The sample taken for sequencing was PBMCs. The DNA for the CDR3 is TGTGCCAGCAGCGTAGATCCTAGCGGGGTAACCGGGGAGCTGTTTTTT. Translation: CASSVDPSGVTGELFF.